These T cell receptor beta chains were read from a single sample in a study of Graves' ophthalmopathy and Graves' hyperthyroidism. From the multiplex PCR reads, TCRdb called clonotypes with MiXCR, one entry per CDR3 protein. The sample includes about 660,000 distinct CDR3 sequences, about 40% of them seen just once. The sequenced sample was peripheral blood. The receptors originated from an adult man with Graves' ophthalmopathy. Each CDR3 is given with its conserved first and last residue. The D gene is left open where the match is weak. Some rows have no size entry. The others give once, few or many, or a class for an expanded clone.

abundance,j_gene,v_gene,d_gene,CDR3nt,CDR3aa
many,TRBJ1-1,TRBV6-5,.,TGTGCCAGCAGTTACAGTCAGGGTTTCGGAGCTTTCTTT,CASSYSQGFGAFF
many,TRBJ1-2,TRBV24-1,.,TGTGCCACCAGTGATCCGACGGGCGGTGGCTACACCTTC,CATSDPTGGGYTF
many,TRBJ1-1,TRBV4-3,.,TGCGCCAGCAGCCAGGGGCCAGGCACTGAAGCTTTCTTT,CASSQGPGTEAFF
.,TRBJ1-6,TRBV19,.,TGTGCCAGGAACCAGGACAGTGATAATTCACCCCTCCACTTT,CARNQDSDNSPLHF
many,TRBJ2-7,TRBV7-9,TRBD1,TGTGCCAGCAGCTTAGGGGCCAGGGGGACCGAGCAGTACTTC,CASSLGARGTEQYF
.,TRBJ1-2,TRBV6-6,.,TGTGCCAGCGGGCAGGGTGGTGGCTACACCTTC,CASGQGGGYTF
many,TRBJ2-5,TRBV6-5,.,TGTGCCAGCAGTTACGGGCACGGACAAGAGACCCAGTACTTC,CASSYGHGQETQYF
.,TRBJ1-5,TRBV19,.,TGTGCCAGTAGTATTCCTGTGGGGACGGCTCCTTATAGCAATCAGCCCCAGCATTTT,CASSIPVGTAPYSNQPQHF
many,TRBJ2-7,TRBV29-1,TRBD2,TGCAGCGTTGACTCGGTCGGCGGGAGAAGCGAGCAGTACTTC,CSVDSVGGRSEQYF
.,TRBJ2-3,TRBV5-4,.,TGTGCCAGCAGCTCTCCCAGGGACCCAGATACGCAGTATTTT,CASSSPRDPDTQYF
.,TRBJ2-5,TRBV20-1,TRBD1,TGCAGTGCTAGATCCAGGGGGCAAGAGACCCAGTACTTC,CSARSRGQETQYF
once,TRBJ1-2,TRBV19,TRBD1,TGTGCCAGTACCCCGGACAGGGGGCACGATGGCTACACCTTC,CASTPDRGHDGYTF
.,TRBJ1-1,TRBV29-1,TRBD1,TGCAGCGTTGAAGTGGGACAGATGAACACTGAAGCTTTCTTT,CSVEVGQMNTEAFF
.,TRBJ1-5,TRBV12-3/TRBV12-4,TRBD1,TGTGCCAGCAGCCGTGCGGGACAGGAAAATCAGCCCCAGCATTTT,CASSRAGQENQPQHF
many,TRBJ1-6,TRBV5-1,TRBD1,TGCGCCAGCAGCTTGGCCCCAGGGGGCGCAGATTCACCCCTCCACTTT,CASSLAPGGADSPLHF
.,TRBJ1-2,TRBV4-2,.,TGTGCCAGCAGCCAAGATGCGGCGGGGACACCCTATGGCTACACCTTC,CASSQDAAGTPYGYTF
many,TRBJ1-5,TRBV2,TRBD1,TGTGCCAGTCGAAAAAGACGGGACAGGGGGAATCAGCCCCAGCATTTT,CASRKRRDRGNQPQHF
.,TRBJ1-2,TRBV5-1,.,TGCGCCAGCAGCTTGGAAGGGGTCAGCCAAAACTTTAACTATGGCTACACCTTC,CASSLEGVSQNFNYGYTF
few,TRBJ1-1,TRBV6-4,TRBD1,TGCCCCTGCCGGGACAGTTTCTGGGGCACTGAAGCTTTCTTT,CPCRDSFWGTEAFF
many,TRBJ1-2,TRBV5-1,.,TGCGCCAGCAGCCGAGAGTCGGGGAGCGGCTACACCTTC,CASSRESGSGYTF
many,TRBJ2-7,TRBV12-3/TRBV12-4,TRBD1,TGTGCCAGCAGTTACGACAGGGACAACTACGAGCAGTACTTC,CASSYDRDNYEQYF
many,TRBJ1-1,TRBV19,.,TGTGCCAGTAGTAACCAGCCGGGCCGTTGGACTGAAGCTTTCTTT,CASSNQPGRWTEAFF
many,TRBJ2-2,TRBV19,.,TGTGCCAGTAGTCCTCCAGGGGTCGTGAACACCGGGGAGCTGTTTTTT,CASSPPGVVNTGELFF
many,TRBJ2-5,TRBV9,.,TGTGCCAGCAGCGTAGGTGGGTCCGCGTCTCGGGAGACCCAGTACTTC,CASSVGGSASRETQYF